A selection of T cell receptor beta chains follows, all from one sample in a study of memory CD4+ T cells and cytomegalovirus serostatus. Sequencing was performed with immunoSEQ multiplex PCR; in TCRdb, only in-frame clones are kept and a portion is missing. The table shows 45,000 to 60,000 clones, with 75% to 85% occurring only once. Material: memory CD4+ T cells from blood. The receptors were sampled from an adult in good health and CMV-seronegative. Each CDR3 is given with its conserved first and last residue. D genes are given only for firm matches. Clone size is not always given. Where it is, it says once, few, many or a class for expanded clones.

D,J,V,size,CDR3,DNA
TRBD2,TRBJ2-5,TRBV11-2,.,CASSVRLAGETQYF,TGTGCCAGCAGCGTAAGACTAGCGGGAGAGACCCAGTACTTC
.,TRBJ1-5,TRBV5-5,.,CASSPSGSRDQPQHF,TGTGCCAGCAGCCCATCAGGGTCTAGGGATCAGCCCCAGCATTTT
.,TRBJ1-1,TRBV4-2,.,CASSSTNFQRGTEAFF,TGTGCCAGCAGCAGTACTAACTTTCAACGGGGCACTGAAGCTTTCTTT
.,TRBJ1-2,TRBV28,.,CARSRVARYGYTF,TGTGCCAGGAGTCGGGTCGCTCGCTATGGCTACACCTTC
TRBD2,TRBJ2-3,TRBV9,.,CASSPPGGRAADTQYF,TGTGCCAGCAGCCCGCCGGGCGGGAGGGCTGCAGATACGCAGTATTTT
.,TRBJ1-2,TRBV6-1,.,CASSVRGGSYGYTF,TGTGCCAGCAGTGTCCGGGGGGGCTCCTATGGCTACACCTTC
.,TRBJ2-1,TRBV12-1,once,CASSLTGSYNEQFF,TGTGCCAGCAGTTTGACAGGTTCCTACAATGAGCAGTTCTTC
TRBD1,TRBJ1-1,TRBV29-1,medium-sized,CSAFGQGGTEAFF,TGCAGCGCCTTCGGACAGGGCGGCACTGAAGCTTTCTTT
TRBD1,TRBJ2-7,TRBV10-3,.,CAISAGTGGYEQYF,TGTGCCATCAGTGCCGGGACAGGGGGCTACGAGCAGTACTTC
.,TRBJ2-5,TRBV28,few,CASTSPRDRVWFHF,TGTGCCAGCACGAGTCCCCGGGACCGAGTATGGTTCCACTTC
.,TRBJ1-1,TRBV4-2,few,CASSQGPPRGNTEAFF,TGTGCCAGCAGCCAAGGTCCCCCCCGCGGGAACACTGAAGCTTTCTTT
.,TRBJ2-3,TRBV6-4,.,CASRRDGTDTQYF,TGTGCCAGCAGACGGGACGGAACAGATACGCAGTATTTT
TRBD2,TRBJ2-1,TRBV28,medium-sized,CASSRLAGVGNEQFF,TGTGCCAGCAGCCGACTAGCGGGAGTAGGAAATGAGCAGTTCTTC
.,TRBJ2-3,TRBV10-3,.,CASREDNTDTQYF,TGTGCCAGCAGGGAGGACAACACAGATACGCAGTATTTT
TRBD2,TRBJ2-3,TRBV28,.,CASSSGLAGPVTQYF,TGTGCCAGCAGTTCGGGACTAGCGGGACCAGTTACGCAGTATTTT
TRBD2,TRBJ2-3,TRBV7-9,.,CASSPLDILGGRGTQYF,TGTGCCAGCAGCCCTCTTGATATTTTAGGAGGGAGGGGTACGCAGTATTTT
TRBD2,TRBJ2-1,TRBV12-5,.,CASARGREINEQFF,TGTGCTAGTGCACGTGGGCGGGAGATAAATGAGCAGTTCTTC
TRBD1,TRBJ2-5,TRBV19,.,CASSIVGQGQETQYF,TGTGCCAGTAGTATAGTCGGACAGGGTCAAGAGACCCAGTACTTC
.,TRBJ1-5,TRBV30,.,CAWSGLNSNQPQHF,TGTGCCTGGAGTGGGTTAAATAGCAATCAGCCCCAGCATTTT
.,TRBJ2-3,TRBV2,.,CASIGMSLSSDTQYF,TGTGCCAGCATCGGTATGAGCCTAAGTTCAGATACGCAGTATTTT
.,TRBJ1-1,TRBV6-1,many,CASRSRVFEAFF,TGTGCCAGCAGAAGCAGGGTATTTGAAGCTTTCTTT
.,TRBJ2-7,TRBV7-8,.,CASSSRQRSSYEQYF,TGTGCCAGCAGCTCCAGACAGAGAAGTTCCTACGAGCAGTACTTC
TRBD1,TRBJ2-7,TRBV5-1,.,CASSLFHGTASYEQYF,TGCGCCAGCAGCTTGTTCCATGGGACAGCCTCCTACGAGCAGTACTTC
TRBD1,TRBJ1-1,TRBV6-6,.,CASIQGGTTEAFF,TGTGCCAGTATCCAGGGGGGCACTACTGAAGCTTTCTTT
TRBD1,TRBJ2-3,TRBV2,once,CASSGIGQGAGDTQYF,TGTGCCAGCAGTGGGATAGGACAGGGGGCGGGAGATACGCAGTATTTT
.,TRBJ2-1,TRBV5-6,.,CASSPPPYNEQFF,TGTGCCAGCAGCCCCCCACCTTACAATGAGCAGTTCTTC
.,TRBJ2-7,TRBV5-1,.,CASSSPGRGTYEQYF,TGCGCCAGCAGCTCCCCGGGGAGGGGGACCTACGAGCAGTACTTC
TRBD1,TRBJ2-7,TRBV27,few,CASSFMGTGMGQYF,TGTGCCAGCAGTTTCATGGGGACAGGGATGGGGCAGTACTTC
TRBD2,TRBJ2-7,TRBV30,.,CAWDLKAGVEQYF,TGTGCCTGGGACTTAAAGGCGGGGGTCGAGCAGTACTTC
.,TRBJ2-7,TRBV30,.,CAWSQPTGTRPFYEQYF,TGTGCCTGGAGCCAACCAACCGGGACAAGACCCTTCTACGAGCAGTACTTC
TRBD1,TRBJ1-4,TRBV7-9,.,CASSRATGGATNEKLFF,TGTGCCAGCAGCCGAGCGACAGGGGGAGCAACTAATGAAAAACTGTTTTTT
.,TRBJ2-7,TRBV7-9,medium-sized,CASSSGVYEQYF,TGTGCCAGCAGCTCGGGGGTCTACGAGCAGTACTTC
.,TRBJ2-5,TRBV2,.,CASSASDLYQETQYF,TGTGCCAGCAGTGCCTCAGATTTGTACCAAGAGACCCAGTACTTC
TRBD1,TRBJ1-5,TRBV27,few,CAIGTGGDQPQHF,TGTGCCATCGGGACAGGGGGAGATCAGCCCCAGCATTTT
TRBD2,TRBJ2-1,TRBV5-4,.,CASSLGSGSTNEQFF,TGTGCCAGCAGCTTGGGTAGCGGGAGTACCAATGAGCAGTTCTTC
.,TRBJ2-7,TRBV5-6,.,CASSLNSYEQYF,TGTGCCAGCAGCCTAAATTCCTACGAGCAGTACTTC
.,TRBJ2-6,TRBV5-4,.,CASRGRLSSGANVLTF,TGTGCCAGCAGGGGCCGTCTAAGCTCTGGGGCCAACGTCCTGACTTTC
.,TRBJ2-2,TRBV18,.,CASSPGGLNTGELFF,TGTGCCAGCTCACCAGGAGGTCTGAACACCGGGGAGCTGTTTTTT
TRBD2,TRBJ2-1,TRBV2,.,CASKREGSSYNEQFF,TGTGCCAGCAAACGGGAGGGAAGCTCCTACAATGAGCAGTTCTTC